The 26 T cell receptor beta chains given below trace back to one sample, sequenced in a study of T-cell reconstitution after alpha-beta-depleted transplantation in children. As it was prepared, the TCRbeta library received unique molecular identifiers. TCRdb itself ran the PCR reads through MiXCR, one entry per CDR3 protein. Here the sample spans hundreds of thousands of distinct CDR3 sequences, 15% to 20% being singletons. This specimen was PBMCs, mostly from graft donor cells, taken 360 days after TCRalphabeta/CD19-depleted stem cell transplant. Receptors were obtained from a male patient under 18 who had a stem cell transplant for acute lymphoblastic leukemia, so the T cells may come from the graft donor.

This clonotype appeared a few times. The gene calls are TRBV7-3 and TRBJ1-1; TRBD1 is a possible D gene (5 bases). The CDR3 spans 16 residues. Trimming left V 4 bases short and J 4 bases short, with 19 bases between. Germline V gene sequence: CDR1 SGHTA, CDR2 FQGTGA. The CDR3 DNA reads as TGTGCCAGCAGCTCCCACGACGGGGACCCGGTCACTGAAGCTTTCTTT. Translated, it gives CASSSHDGDPVTEAFF.

This clonotype was seen a few times. The chain recombines TRBV20-1 with TRBJ2-7, with 11 bases identical to TRBD2. Trimming cost V 6 bases and J 5 bases; bases outside gene matches: 12. CDR3 length: 15 residues. The germline V gene encodes CDR1 DFQATT and CDR2 SNEGSKA (reference sequence). CDR3 bases: TGCAGTGCCTGGCCTACTAGCGGGAGAGGGAACGAGCAGTACTTC. Protein sequence: CSAWPTSGRGNEQYF.

This sequence joins TRBV27 and TRBJ2-2; D remains unclear. The germline V and J ends were trimmed by 3 bases and 5 bases, with 13 bases remaining between them. Looked up from germline, CDR1 is MNHEY and CDR2 is SMNVEV (reference sequence). This CDR3 has 15 residues. CDR3 nucleotides: TGTGCCAGCAGTTTTGGGGTGACCTTGACCGGGGAGCTGTTTTTT. Translation gives CASSFGVTLTGELFF.

The chain couples TRBV7-8 to TRBJ2-2; D is unclear. CDR1 and CDR2 from the germline V gene are SGHVS and FQNEAQ. Trimming pared 2 bases from V and 1 base from J, leaving 8 bases between. The CDR3 extends over 15 amino acids. The chain's CDR3 is CASSLLELNTGELFF. The CDR3 bases are TGTGCCAGCAGCTTATTGGAACTGAACACCGGGGAGCTGTTTTTT.

This clonotype was picked up many times. The V and J genes are TRBV5-1 and TRBJ1-1; no clear D gene. The CDR3 has 14 amino acids. Between the trimmed V and J ends, which lost 1 base and 2 bases, there was a span of 9 bases. The germline V gene has CDR1 SGHRS and CDR2 YFSETQ. The CDR3 here is CASSLQIFNTEAFF. The CDR3 DNA reads TGCGCCAGCAGCTTGCAGATTTTTAACACTGAAGCTTTCTTT. Full variable domain (missing parts from reference TRBV5-1 and TRBJ1-1): KAGVTQTPRYLIKTRGQQVTLSCSPISGHRSVSWYQQTPGQGLQFLFEYFSETQRNKGNFPGRFSGRQFSNSRSEMNVSTLELGDSALYLCASSLQIFNTEAFFGQGTRLTVV.

Only a few counts were recorded for this clonotype. The rearrangement uses TRBV5-1 and TRBJ2-1, with TRBD2 identical over 7 bases. The germline V gene encodes CDR1 SGHRS and CDR2 YFSETQ. The CDR3 runs 13 residues. After removal of 4 bases from V and 9 bases from J, the junction contained 7 bases not matched to a gene. CDR3 nucleotide sequence: TGCGCCAGCAGCCCTAGACTAGCAGTTGAGCAGTTCTTC. Translation: CASSPRLAVEQFF.

This clonotype was observed a handful of times. V and J are TRBV4-1 and TRBJ2-1; 13 bases agree with TRBD2. The CDR3 is 17 amino acids. J lost 9 bases, V lost 1 base, and 9 bases had no gene match. Germline V CDR1 and CDR2: MGHRA, YSYEKL. The CDR3 DNA reads as TGCGCCAGCAGCCAAGTTCCCGGGACTAGCGGGATTATTGAGCAGTTCTTC. It is translated as CASSQVPGTSGIIEQFF.

The chain employs TRBV6-1 and TRBJ2-7, with 11 nucleotides matching TRBD2. V shed 4 bases, J shed 3 bases, and the junction held 8 bases outside the gene matches. The CDR3 sequence is 16 residues long. CDR1 and CDR2 (germline): MNHNS, SASEGT. The CDR3 sequence is CASSAYSGTSGYEQYF. The CDR3 DNA sequence: TGTGCCAGCAGTGCATACTCCGGGACTAGCGGCTACGAGCAGTACTTC.

This clonotype has a handful of counts. The chain is built from TRBV29-1 and TRBJ2-5; TRBD1 might be the D (7 bases). The CDR3 has 12 residues. The V gene lost 8 bases and the J gene lost 5 bases, with 15 bases spanning the gap. Germline V gene data show CDR1 as SQVTM and CDR2 as ANQGSEA. The CDR3 coding sequence is TGCAGCTATGACAGGGAGGTCGAGACCCAGTACTTC. This sequence encodes CSYDREVETQYF.

This clonotype was detected only a few times. The chain couples TRBV29-1 to TRBJ2-1; 12 positions agree with TRBD2. Trimming removed 2 bases from V and 8 bases from J; junction bases left unmatched: 10. Germline lookup yields CDR1 SQVTM and CDR2 ANQGSEA. The CDR3 covers 16 residues. Written as DNA, the CDR3 is TGCAGCGTTGAATATTCCGGACTAGCGGGACGGGATGAGCAGTTCTTC. It specifies CSVEYSGLAGRDEQFF.

The chain employs TRBV6-6 and TRBJ2-5; D is tentatively TRBD1 or TRBD2 (5 bases each). Germline-derived CDR1 and CDR2 are MNHNY and SVGAGI (reference sequence). The V end lost 4 bases, the J end lost 13 bases, and 13 bases lay between the germline ends. The CDR3 loop spans 11 amino acids. CDR3 residues: CASSSPGRVYF. The CDR3 DNA sequence: TGTGCCAGCAGTTCTCCGGGACGGGTGTACTTC.

The chain has TRBV12-3 or TRBV12-4 and TRBJ2-5, with TRBD2 matching over 8 bases. This CDR3 has 15 residues. V was pared by 3 bases and J by 6 bases, with 9 bases of the junction left unmatched. For the CDR3, the DNA is TGTGCCAGCAGTTTTAGGGGACGCGGGGGGAAGACCCAGTACTTC. This encodes CASSFRGRGGKTQYF.

This clonotype appeared a few times. The CDR3 nucleotides are TGCGCCAGCAGTCTTAGCGGTATAACCTACGAGCAGTACTTC. Protein sequence: CASSLSGITYEQYF. The J gene is TRBJ2-7, the V gene TRBV5-1; D is possibly TRBD2 (6 bases). The V end was cut by 5 bases, the J end by 2 bases, with 14 bases between. CDR1 SGHRS and CDR2 YFSETQ come from the germline V gene. This CDR3 is built from 14 residues.

This clonotype was observed once. This chain uses TRBV7-2 with TRBJ1-2, with 8 bases that match TRBD1. CDR3 length equals 17 residues. The V gene end was trimmed by 0 bases and the J gene end by 4 bases; junction bases not matched to a gene: 10. Germline lookup yields CDR1 SGHTA and CDR2 FQGNSA. CDR3: CASSLARDRSSLYGYTF. The CDR3 DNA sequence: TGTGCCAGCAGCTTAGCGCGGGACAGGAGCTCCCTCTATGGCTACACCTTC. The full variable domain, in which reference TRBV7-2 and TRBJ1-2 provide the parts outside the CDR3, is GAGVSQSPSNKVTEKGKDVELRCDPISGHTALYWYRQSLGQGLEFLIYFQGNSAPDKSGLPSDRFSAERTGGSVSTLTIQRTQQEDSAVYLCASSLARDRSSLYGYTFGSGTRLTVV.

This clonotype was observed a handful of times. This chain connects TRBV10-3 to TRBJ2-6; D is unclear. V was pared by 0 bases and J by 6 bases, with 18 bases between. Germline lookup yields CDR1 ENHRY and CDR2 SYGVKD. The CDR3 is 18 amino acids. The DNA of the CDR3 is TGTGCCATCAGTGAGTCGATCCCCGGTTCGGCTGAGGCCAACGTCCTGACTTTC. This translates into CAISESIPGSAEANVLTF.

This clonotype came up a few times. The V and J genes are TRBV27 and TRBJ2-7; the D gene is possibly TRBD1 (5 bases). The germline V and J ends were trimmed by 2 bases and 4 bases, with 15 bases remaining between them. Germline CDR1 is MNHEY and CDR2 is SMNVEV (reference sequence). CDR3 length: 15 residues. The CDR3 loop is CASSLGHPRVYEQYF. DNA of the CDR3: TGTGCCAGCAGTTTAGGACACCCCAGGGTTTACGAGCAGTACTTC.

In the case of this clonotype: A junction boundary mismatches the germline segment, possibly from a read error. In nucleotides, the CDR3 is TGTGCCATCAGCCAGGGACTAGCGGGTACGCAGTATTTT. Protein: CAISQGLAGTQYF. The chain combines TRBV4-2 with TRBJ2-3; 12 nucleotides align to TRBD2. The germline V gene encodes CDR1 LGHNA and CDR2 YNFKEQ. The CDR3 is made up of 13 amino acids.

The chain has TRBV5-1 and TRBJ2-7, with TRBD2 matching 8 bases. There are 16 residues in the CDR3. Looked up from germline, CDR1 is SGHRS and CDR2 is YFSETQ. The V and J ends lost 1 base and 1 base, in that order; junction bases with no gene match: 7. CDR3 residues: CASSLMGSGDSYEQYF. The CDR3 bases are TGCGCCAGCAGCTTGATGGGTAGCGGGGATTCCTACGAGCAGTACTTC.

This clonotype has only a few counts. V is TRBV20-1 and J is TRBJ2-3, with 7 bases matching TRBD2. The CDR3 contains 16 residues. CDR1 DFQATT and CDR2 SNEGSKA come from the germline V gene (reference sequence). Trimming cost V 6 bases and J 3 bases; bases outside gene matches: 15. The CDR3 DNA is TGCAGTGCCCGCGTCAGGCGGGAGAAAGGAACAGATACGCAGTATTTT. The encoded protein is CSARVRREKGTDTQYF.

The V call is TRBV9, the J call TRBJ2-3; the D gene is possibly TRBD1 (6 bases). V lost 0 bases and J 0 bases, leaving 11 bases between the germline ends. Per the germline V gene, CDR1 is SGDLS and CDR2 is YYNGEE. CDR3 length: 16 residues. The CDR3 sequence is CASSVEQGQSTDTQYF. The CDR3 region has the DNA TGTGCCAGCAGCGTAGAACAAGGACAGAGCACAGATACGCAGTATTTT.

Comments on this clonotype: The conserved phenylalanine or tryptophan normally closing the CDR3 is absent here, so this likely arose from a read error. The chain is built from TRBV6-2 or TRBV6-3 and TRBJ1-5, with 8 bases fitting TRBD1. Germline assignment: CDR1 MNHEY and CDR2 SVGEGT. The ends lost 6 bases at V and 7 bases at J; junction bases unmatched: 8. CDR3 length: 14 residues. The CDR3 DNA is TGTGCCAGCAGCATAACAGGGGGAAGCCAGCCCCAGCATTGT. It yields the protein CASSITGGSQPQHC.

This clonotype was found a few times. This sequence joins TRBV5-1 and TRBJ2-7, with unresolved D. From germline, CDR1 is SGHRS and CDR2 YFSETQ. Trimming cost V 0 bases and J 6 bases, with 10 bases left between them. CDR3 length: 13 amino acids. The CDR3 DNA follows: TGCGCCAGCAGCTTGGATGGGTGGATCGAGCAGTACTTC. Its protein product is CASSLDGWIEQYF. Using reference TRBV5-1 and TRBJ2-7 for the parts outside the CDR3, the full variable domain is KAGVTQTPRYLIKTRGQQVTLSCSPISGHRSVSWYQQTPGQGLQFLFEYFSETQRNKGNFPGRFSGRQFSNSRSEMNVSTLELGDSALYLCASSLDGWIEQYFGPGTRLTVT.

In its sample, this clonotype was seen once. The rearrangement uses TRBV27 and TRBJ1-4; 9 positions match TRBD1. The germline CDR1 and CDR2 sequences are MNHEY and SMNVEV (reference sequence). This CDR3 contains 16 residues. V dropped 4 bases and J dropped 0; count of bases not matched to a gene: 3. The CDR3 coding sequence is TGTGCCAGCAGTTACAGGGGGCTCTCAACTAATGAAAAACTGTTTTTT. This gives the protein CASSYRGLSTNEKLFF.

This clonotype was observed many times. The chain combines TRBV10-2 with TRBJ1-2; 7 positions match TRBD1. Trimming cost V 5 bases and J 4 bases; bases outside gene matches: 4. CDR1 and CDR2 from the germline V gene are WSHSY and SAAADI. This CDR3 contains 13 residues. Here the CDR3 reads CASSHRGSYGYTF. The CDR3 DNA reads as TGCGCCAGCAGTCACAGGGGAAGCTATGGCTACACCTTC.

This clonotype was seen a handful of times. The rearrangement links TRBV5-1 to TRBJ2-7; 9 nucleotides align to TRBD2. The V segment lost 1 base and the J segment 4 bases; nucleotides outside the gene matches: 6. Germline CDR1 and CDR2: SGHRS and YFSETQ. This CDR3 contains 15 residues. This chain's CDR3 is CASSLYAGGPYEQYF. CDR3 bases: TGCGCCAGCAGCTTGTATGCGGGAGGGCCGTACGAGCAGTACTTC.

This clonotype occurred many times. The V call is TRBV12-3 or TRBV12-4, the J call TRBJ1-4; D uncertain. The CDR3 sequence is 11 residues long. V dropped 6 bases and J dropped 6 bases, with 5 bases sitting between them. The CDR3 DNA is TGTGCCAGCAGCCGTTATGAAAAACTGTTTTTT. Translated, it gives CASSRYEKLFF.